Following are 18 T cell receptor beta chains from one sample sequenced in a study of T cell repertoires in cytomegalovirus infection. Each CDR3 protein is one row after TCRdb ran MiXCR on the reads. The sample consists of 100,000 to 150,000 distinct CDR3 sequences, roughly 9% of them appearing once. The sample consisted of PBMCs. Receptor source: a human donor in good health (CMV status not recorded). Some clones in this sample may be carry-over from other donors' samples.

At least ten counts were recorded for this clonotype. The chain employs TRBV20-1 and TRBJ2-1, with 14 bases fitting TRBD2. Trimming cost V 5 bases and J 4 bases; bases outside gene matches: 7. This CDR3 contains 16 residues. Germline loops: CDR1 DFQATT, CDR2 SNEGSKA (reference sequence). CDR3 nucleotide sequence: TGCAGTGCTTTTGGGACTAGCGGGGGCCTTTACAATGAGCAGTTCTTC. Its translation: CSAFGTSGGLYNEQFF.

The rearrangement uses TRBV4-2 and TRBJ1-2, with TRBD1 as a possible D gene (5 bases). The CDR3 consists of 17 residues. Trimming stripped 0 bases from V and 4 bases from J, with 18 bases between. Per germline, CDR1 LGHNA and CDR2 YNFKEQ. CDR3 in DNA: TGTGCCAGCAGCCAAGATCAAGGGGACCCGGGGACCTATGGCTACACCTTC. As protein: CASSQDQGDPGTYGYTF.

The table lists this clonotype with many counts. This sequence joins TRBV28 and TRBJ1-1, with D possibly being TRBD1 (5 bases). Trimming removed 6 bases from V and 7 bases from J, with 9 bases in between. The CDR3 length is 11 residues. Germline V CDR1 and CDR2: MDHEN, SYDVKM. CDR3 coding DNA: TGTGCCAGCAGGAGCGGACATGAAGCTTTCTTT. It yields the protein CASRSGHEAFF.

A note on this clonotype: An end of the junction does not agree with germline; a read error may underlie this. This chain joins TRBV14 and TRBJ1-6; D is undetermined. The germline V gene encodes CDR1 SGHDN and CDR2 FVKESK. CDR3 size: 18 residues. The CDR3 is CPSSRLSQKSSYNSPLHF. Written as DNA, the CDR3 is TGTCCCAGCAGCCGGTTGTCACAGAAGAGCTCCTATAATTCACCCCTCCACTTT.

This clonotype showed up many times. The chain combines TRBV7-3 with TRBJ2-7; the D gene is possibly TRBD2 (5 bases). There are 14 residues in the CDR3. Germline values: CDR1 SGHTA, CDR2 FQGTGA. Between the trimmed V and J ends, which lost 5 bases and 0 bases, there was a span of 11 bases. CDR3 bases: TGTGCCAGCAGCCTCTCGGGGTCCTCCTACGAGCAGTACTTC. Residues: CASSLSGSSYEQYF.

The sample holds a few counts of this clonotype. The chain uses TRBV3-1 and TRBJ2-3; D call uncertain. Germline CDR1 and CDR2: LGHDT and YNNKEL (reference sequence). The ends were cut back, 3 bases at V and 1 base at J, with 8 bases in the middle. The CDR3 covers 14 residues. The CDR3 loop is CASSHIEGTDTQYF. The CDR3 DNA reads TGTGCCAGCAGCCACATCGAAGGCACAGATACGCAGTATTTT.

This clonotype was counted at least ten times. This chain links TRBV4-1 with TRBJ2-1; D gene unclear. Deletions cut 0 bases from V and 8 bases from J, with 5 bases between. The germline CDR1 and CDR2 sequences are MGHRA and YSYEKL. This CDR3 is 12 amino acids long. The CDR3 region is CASSQEGYEQFF. The CDR3, as DNA: TGCGCCAGCAGCCAAGAGGGATATGAGCAGTTCTTC.

There are many counts of this clonotype. The chain carries TRBV6-2 or TRBV6-3 and TRBJ2-7; 8 bases are shared with TRBD1. V lost 2 bases and J lost 3; bases outside the gene matches: 3. Germline V gives CDR1 MNHEY, CDR2 SVGEGT. CDR3 length: 14 amino acids. This chain's CDR3 is CASSYQGAYYEQYF. CDR3 nucleotides: TGTGCCAGCAGTTACCAGGGGGCTTACTACGAGCAGTACTTC.

This clonotype came up many times. This chain uses TRBV12-3 or TRBV12-4 with TRBJ2-1; 9 bases are a match to TRBD1. The CDR3 contains 15 residues. Trimming at V came to 5 bases and at J to 1 base, leaving 3 bases not matched to a gene. CDR3 nucleotides: TGTGCCAGCAGTGAAGGGACAGGGTCCTACAATGAGCAGTTCTTC. Protein: CASSEGTGSYNEQFF.

At least ten counts were recorded for this clonotype. The chain combines TRBV2 with TRBJ2-5, with 9 bases that match TRBD2. The CDR3 is 18 residues long. CDR1 is SNHLY, CDR2 FYNNEI, per germline. The V segment lost 5 bases and the J segment 1 base; nucleotides outside the gene matches: 14. CDR3 residues: CASSSSGLAGASQETQYF. In DNA form, the CDR3 reads TGTGCCAGCAGTTCTTCAGGTTTAGCGGGGGCATCCCAAGAGACCCAGTACTTC.

At least ten counts were recorded for this clonotype. The chain uses TRBV7-2 and TRBJ2-1, with 15 bases matching TRBD2. The CDR3 loop spans 22 amino acids. Germline lookup yields CDR1 SGHTA and CDR2 FQGNSA. After removal of 3 bases from V and 0 bases from J, the junction contained 15 bases not matched to a gene. CDR3 sequence: CASSFGTSGGQRILSSYNEQFF. The CDR3 nucleotides are TGTGCCAGCAGCTTCGGGACTAGCGGGGGGCAAAGGATTTTGAGCTCCTACAATGAGCAGTTCTTC.

V is TRBV2 and J is TRBJ1-1; 9 positions agree with TRBD1. The V and J ends lost 8 bases and 0 bases, in that order; junction bases with no gene match: 4. Germline V gives CDR1 SNHLY, CDR2 FYNNEI. This CDR3 has 14 residues. This chain's CDR3 is CASGTGPMNTEAFF. CDR3 coding DNA: TGTGCCAGCGGGACAGGGCCTATGAACACTGAAGCTTTCTTT.

This rearrangement joins TRBV5-1 to TRBJ2-4; D remains ambiguous. CDR1 and CDR2 (germline): SGHRS, YFSETQ. This CDR3 is built from 16 residues. Trimming removed 0 bases from V and 0 bases from J, with 10 bases in between. Written as DNA, the CDR3 is TGCGCCAGCAGCTTGGAACCGGGTTTAGCCAAAAACATTCAGTACTTC. Amino acid sequence: CASSLEPGLAKNIQYF.

The table lists this clonotype with a few counts. The V gene is TRBV29-1, the J gene TRBJ2-7; D is unclear. The germline gives CDR1 SQVTM, CDR2 ANQGSEA. The CDR3 has 12 residues. V gave up 8 bases and J gave up 2 bases, with 13 bases separating them. CDR3 bases: TGCAGCTATAGAATCGGAACCTACGAGCAGTACTTC. It is translated as CSYRIGTYEQYF.

Many counts were recorded for this clonotype. The chain joins TRBV6-2 or TRBV6-3 to TRBJ2-7; perhaps TRBD1 as D (6 bases). This CDR3 contains 16 residues. V lost 7 bases to trimming and J lost 0 bases, with 19 bases between them. CDR1 and CDR2 (germline): MNHEY, SVGEGT. The CDR3 sequence: CASNLAQGGISYEQYF. CDR3 coding DNA: TGTGCCAGCAATCTCGCACAGGGCGGTATCTCCTACGAGCAGTACTTC.

This clonotype has more than one count but fewer than ten. The chain joins TRBV5-1 to TRBJ1-1; possible D gene TRBD1, 6 bases. This CDR3 contains 13 residues. The germline V and J ends were trimmed by 3 bases and 5 bases, with 11 bases remaining between them. Looked up from germline, CDR1 is SGHRS and CDR2 is YFSETQ. CDR3 DNA: TGCGCCAGCAGCTGGACAGTTGGGACTGAAGCTTTCTTT. Translated: CASSWTVGTEAFF.

This clonotype has just a few counts. The chain has TRBV19 and TRBJ2-1; 8 bases are shared with TRBD2. Germline values: CDR1 LNHDA, CDR2 SQIVND (reference sequence). The CDR3 covers 15 residues. J lost 7 bases, V lost 4 bases, and 9 bases had no gene match. The CDR3 sequence: CASSSSAGVGNEQFF. Written as DNA, the CDR3 is TGTGCCAGTAGTAGCTCAGCGGGGGTAGGAAATGAGCAGTTCTTC. The full variable domain, rest sourced from reference TRBV19 and TRBJ2-1, is DGGITQSPKYLFRKEGQNVTLSCEQNLNHDAMYWYRQDPGQGLRLIYYSQIVNDFQKGDIAEGYSVSREKKESFPLTVTSAQKNPTAFYLCASSSSAGVGNEQFFGPGTRLTVL.

The sample holds many counts of this clonotype. The chain is built from TRBV5-6 and TRBJ1-6; no reliable D call. The CDR3 sequence is 14 residues long. From germline, CDR1 is SGHDT and CDR2 YYEEEE. V was shortened by 2 bases and J by 8 bases, with 11 bases between the two germline ends. CDR3 loop: CASSFNARDSPLHF. The CDR3 coding sequence is TGTGCCAGCAGCTTCAATGCTCGGGATTCACCCCTCCACTTT. Based on the CDR3 plus reference TRBV5-6 and TRBJ1-6, the full variable domain is DAGVTQSPTHLIKTRGQQVTLRCSPKSGHDTVSWYQQALGQGPQFIFQYYEEEERQRGNFPDRFSGHQFPNYSSELNVNALLLGDSALYLCASSFNARDSPLHFGNGTRLTVT.